This T cell receptor beta chain was sequenced during a study of CD8 T cells in Susac syndrome. Whole-study results and caveats: Repertoires of Susac syndrome CD4+ T cells lacked clonal expansion.

RNA totalling roughly 0.45 to 1 ug underwent reverse transcription with random hexamers. The immunoSEQ assay covered 54 Vbeta and 13 Jbeta segments for CDR3. TCRdb re-derived calls from the immunoSEQ multiplex PCR reads in MiXCR, one entry per CDR3 protein. Here the sample spans around 170,000 distinct CDR3 sequences, roughly 95% being singletons. Turning to this clonotype: Its antigen is undetermined.

The clonotype was recovered from a human donor with Susac syndrome. The material sequenced was CD4+ T cells from PBMCs.

The CDR3 region has the DNA TGCAGCGTCAGAGATTCTGGAAACACCATATATTTT. This encodes CSVRDSGNTIYF. This chain connects TRBV29-1 to TRBJ1-3; D gene uncertain. Germline V lookup: CDR1 SQVTM, CDR2 ANQGSEA. The CDR3 spans 12 residues. V dropped 6 bases and J dropped 1 base, with 7 bases sitting between them.